This passage covers 18 T cell receptor beta chains from one sample sequenced in a study of T cell changes during pregnancy in multiple sclerosis. The method was immunoSEQ multiplex PCR; TCRdb's version includes in-frame clones alone and lacks a portion of them. The sample consists of tens of thousands of clones, about 89% of them appearing once. Sequencing used CD4+ T cells from peripheral blood mononuclear cells, obtained in the first trimester of pregnancy. The receptors derive from a female donor in good health, enrolled as a control in a pregnancy study.

This sequence joins TRBV5-1 and TRBJ2-7; 9 nucleotides match TRBD1. This CDR3 is built from 16 residues. Per the germline V gene, CDR1 is SGHRS and CDR2 is YFSETQ. The V and J ends lost 2 bases and 7 bases, in that order; junction bases with no gene match: 13. CDR3 residues: CASSLGVGQGIGEQYF. CDR3 nucleotide sequence: TGCGCCAGCAGCTTAGGCGTAGGACAGGGGATTGGAGAGCAGTACTTC.

This chain connects TRBV19 to TRBJ2-3, with 7 bases identical to TRBD1. CDR3 length: 14 amino acids. J lost 1 base, V lost 7 bases, and 5 bases had no gene match. Germline CDR1 reads LNHDA; CDR2 reads SQIVND (reference sequence). Written as DNA, the CDR3 is TGTGCCAGTAAGGTCCAGGGGGGCACAGATACGCAGTATTTT. Its protein is CASKVQGGTDTQYF.

This clone has more than one count but fewer than ten. The chain combines TRBV27 with TRBJ1-6; no firm D call. The CDR3 is made up of 19 amino acids. V shed 5 bases and J shed 0 bases, with 20 bases lying between them. CDR1 and CDR2 (germline): MNHEY, SMNVEV (reference sequence). The chain's CDR3 is CASSTASSHLISYNSPLHF. CDR3 coding DNA: TGTGCCAGCAGTACTGCATCGTCTCACCTGATCTCCTATAATTCACCCCTCCACTTT.

This chain links TRBV4-1 with TRBJ1-2; 9 bases map to TRBD1. V lost 3 bases and J lost 7; bases outside the gene matches: 9. The CDR3 has 15 amino acids. The germline V gene has CDR1 MGHRA and CDR2 YSYEKL. In DNA, the CDR3 is TGCGCCAGCAGCCACGAACAACAGGGGGCGCTTGGCTACACCTTC. This gives the protein CASSHEQQGALGYTF.

The chain recombines TRBV4-2 with TRBJ1-2, with D perhaps TRBD1 (6 bases). The CDR3 covers 16 residues. V was pared by 1 base and J by 7 bases, with 19 bases between. The germline gives CDR1 LGHNA, CDR2 YNFKEQ. The DNA of the CDR3 is TGTGCCAGCAGCCAAGTTTCTACGGACAGCGGCATTGGCTACACCTTC. This sequence encodes CASSQVSTDSGIGYTF.

This chain joins TRBV18 and TRBJ2-3; D gene uncertain. The CDR3 spans 13 residues. Trimming left V 5 bases short and J 7 bases short, with 13 bases between. Germline V gene sequence: CDR1 KGHSH, CDR2 LQKENI. Here the CDR3 reads CASSIDKANTQYF. CDR3 DNA sequence: TGTGCCAGCTCAATTGACAAAGCAAATACGCAGTATTTT.

The genes are TRBV18 and TRBJ1-5; D is uncertain. Germline V gene lookup returns CDR1 KGHSH and CDR2 LQKENI. The CDR3 contains 13 residues. Trimming cost V 6 bases and J 5 bases, with 11 bases left between them. DNA of the CDR3: TGTGCCAGCTCCCCAGTCGGAGATCAGCCCCAGCATTTT. Translating gives CASSPVGDQPQHF.

Points on this clone: At one boundary the junction diverges from the germline segment, which might be a read error. The gene calls are TRBV6-6 and TRBJ2-2; TRBD2 matches at 7 bases. The germline V gene has CDR1 MNHNY and CDR2 SVGAGI (reference sequence). The CDR3 consists of 16 residues. The CDR3 protein is CTSSSGSGRATGELFF. The CDR3 DNA reads as TGTACCAGCAGTTCAGGGAGTGGGAGGGCCACCGGGGAGCTGTTTTTT.

J is TRBJ1-5 and V is TRBV6-1; 7 nucleotides agree with TRBD1. CDR1 is MNHNS, CDR2 SASEGT, per germline. V shed 3 bases, J shed 7 bases, and the junction held 9 bases outside the gene matches. The CDR3 has 15 residues. The DNA for the CDR3 is TGTGCCAGCAGTGACCCAGGAGGGACAGCACAGCCCCAGCATTTT. Protein: CASSDPGGTAQPQHF.

The rearrangement uses TRBV10-3 and TRBJ2-6; D gene unclear. Germline V CDR1 and CDR2: ENHRY, SYGVKD. CDR3 length: 16 amino acids. The V end lost 6 bases, the J end lost 2 bases, and 14 bases lay between the germline ends. The CDR3, as DNA: TGTGCCATCAGGTTCGAGGTGGTCGCTGGGGCCAACGTCCTGACTTTC. Protein sequence: CAIRFEVVAGANVLTF.

The chain carries TRBV5-1 and TRBJ2-2; 8 bases line up with TRBD2. The CDR3 sequence is 15 residues long. Trimming took 3 bases from V and 4 from J; bases not matched to a gene: 5. Germline lookup yields CDR1 SGHRS and CDR2 YFSETQ. For the CDR3, the DNA is TGCGCCAGCAGCTCCCGGGGGGGGGTCACCGGGGAGCTGTTTTTT. Encoded protein: CASSSRGGVTGELFF.

This clone appeared a single time. The same CDR3 arises from other DNA sequences in this sample as well. The genes are TRBV4-2 and TRBJ2-3; 15 bases align to TRBD2. The CDR3 contains 18 residues. CDR1 LGHNA and CDR2 YNFKEQ come from the germline V gene. V trimming: 0 bases; J trimming: 0 bases; junction bases outside the gene matches: 1. The CDR3 region has the DNA TGTGCCAGCAGCCAAGAGGGGACTAGCGGGGGGAGCACAGATACGCAGTATTTT. Its translation is CASSQEGTSGGSTDTQYF.

The V gene is TRBV13, the J gene TRBJ1-1, with a weak D call TRBD1 (5 bases). Germline values: CDR1 PRHDT, CDR2 FYEKMQ (reference sequence). CDR3 length: 11 amino acids. V was trimmed by 6 bases and J by 7 bases, leaving 9 bases between them. CDR3 residues: CASRGGGEAFF. The CDR3 DNA reads as TGTGCCAGCAGGGGCGGGGGTGAAGCTTTCTTT.

The chain has TRBV27 and TRBJ2-3, with D uncertain. Trimming removed 2 bases from V and 1 base from J, with 10 bases in between. Germline V CDR1 and CDR2: MNHEY, SMNVEV (reference sequence). The CDR3 loop spans 15 amino acids. As DNA, the CDR3 is TGTGCCAGCAGTTTAGCAGGCTGGGGCACAGATACGCAGTATTTT. Amino acid sequence: CASSLAGWGTDTQYF.

The rearrangement uses TRBV11-2 and TRBJ2-5; D is unresolved. V lost 3 bases and J 3 bases, leaving 5 bases between the germline ends. Germline-derived CDR1 and CDR2 are SGHAT and FQNNGV. The CDR3 runs 12 residues. CDR3 amino acids: CASSLSEETQYF. The CDR3 nucleotides read TGTGCCAGCAGCTTGTCGGAAGAGACCCAGTACTTC.

The rearrangement joins TRBV25-1 to TRBJ2-7; possibly TRBD1 for D (6 bases). Germline V gives CDR1 MGHDK, CDR2 SYGVNS. The CDR3 loop spans 11 amino acids. Trimming stripped 9 bases from V and 2 bases from J, with 8 bases between. In nucleotides, the CDR3 is TGTGCCAGTACAGGGACCTACGAGCAGTACTTC. It translates to CASTGTYEQYF.

The rearrangement uses TRBV19 and TRBJ2-5, with TRBD2 identical over 7 bases. V dropped 5 bases and J dropped 2; count of bases not matched to a gene: 5. CDR3 length: 14 amino acids. Germline-derived CDR1 and CDR2 are LNHDA and SQIVND (reference sequence). The CDR3 nucleotides read TGTGCCAGTAGTCCATGGCGGGGGCAAGAGACCCAGTACTTC. Its translation is CASSPWRGQETQYF. The full variable domain, completed using reference TRBV19 and TRBJ2-5, is DGGITQSPKYLFRKEGQNVTLSCEQNLNHDAMYWYRQDPGQGLRLIYYSQIVNDFQKGDIAEGYSVSREKKESFPLTVTSAQKNPTAFYLCASSPWRGQETQYFGPGTRLLVL.

The chain employs TRBV7-3 and TRBJ2-5; D might be TRBD2 (5 bases). Between the trimmed V and J ends, which lost 7 bases and 5 bases, there was a span of 8 bases. Germline V gene sequence: CDR1 SGHTA, CDR2 FQGTGA. The CDR3 is 11 amino acids. CDR3 in amino acids: CASKSGETQYF. The DNA of the CDR3 is TGTGCCAGCAAAAGCGGTGAGACCCAGTACTTC.